Shown below are 5 T cell receptor beta chains from a single sample sequenced in a study of blood T cell repertoires in COVID-19. Generated by immunoSEQ multiplex PCR, the TCRdb table keeps only in-frame clones and is missing some. This sample has some 140,000 clones, with 65% to 80% found just once. Sequencing input: peripheral blood. The receptors shown here come from a man in his sixties with acute or convalescent COVID-19.

The rearrangement links TRBV19 to TRBJ1-4; D is possibly TRBD1 (6 bases). V dropped 4 bases and J dropped 7 bases, with 16 bases sitting between them. Per the germline V gene, CDR1 is LNHDA and CDR2 is SQIVND (reference sequence). This CDR3 has 15 amino acids. CDR3 DNA: TGTGCCAGTAGTACTCCTGGGACACCTCCTGAAAAACTGTTTTTT. Translation: CASSTPGTPPEKLFF.

V is TRBV19 and J is TRBJ2-3, with TRBD2 as a possible D gene (6 bases). This CDR3 region has 14 residues. V was clipped by 5 bases and J by 5 bases, with 14 bases between them. Germline V lookup: CDR1 LNHDA, CDR2 SQIVND (reference sequence). For the CDR3, the DNA is TGTGCCAGTAGTTCAGGGTCGCGGGGAGATACGCAGTATTTT. Protein: CASSSGSRGDTQYF.

The gene calls are TRBV6-5 and TRBJ1-1, with D possibly being TRBD1 (6 bases). V dropped 0 bases and J dropped 3 bases, with 11 bases sitting between them. The V gene's germline CDR1 is MNHEY and CDR2 SVGAGI. The CDR3 extends over 15 amino acids. The CDR3 sequence: CASSYSKGVHTEAFF. CDR3 DNA: TGTGCCAGCAGTTACTCGAAGGGGGTTCACACTGAAGCTTTCTTT.

This chain joins TRBV4-2 and TRBJ2-3; D uncertain. The CDR3 is 15 residues long. The germline gives CDR1 LGHNA, CDR2 YNFKEQ. Trimming removed 4 bases from V and 0 bases from J, with 11 bases in between. The CDR3 region is CASSPKNLSTDTQYF. The CDR3, as DNA: TGTGCCAGCAGCCCTAAAAACCTTAGCACAGATACGCAGTATTTT.

V is TRBV19 and J is TRBJ1-1, with D unresolved. The germline V and J ends were trimmed by 4 bases and 2 bases, with 8 bases remaining between them. Germline V gives CDR1 LNHDA, CDR2 SQIVND (reference sequence). The CDR3 spans 13 residues. DNA of the CDR3: TGTGCCAGTAGTAAACAGCCCAACACTGAAGCTTTCTTT. Its translation is CASSKQPNTEAFF.